This entry features one T cell receptor beta chain sequence. The sample's treatment: approximately 18 received Ad26.COV2.S at low or high dose, single or two shots; about 5 received placebo; per-sample allocation not given. Collection of samples fell on day 63 after the first vaccine or placebo injection. The sample is drawn from a study of Ad26.COV2.S vaccination and SARS-CoV-2 variants. Data came from immunoSEQ multiplex PCR; TCRdb stores just in-frame clones and leaves some out. The data contain 320,000 or so clones, roughly nine tenths of them singletons. The sequences come from peripheral blood, collected in a trial of Ad26.COV2.S vaccine versus placebo. The TCR sequence derives from a person between 18 and 60 years old who received the Ad26.COV2.S COVID-19 vaccine or a placebo.

The CDR3 coding sequence is TGTGCCAGCAGCCAAAGACAGGGGAGGGAGACCCAGTACTTC. Residues: CASSQRQGRETQYF. V and J are TRBV27 and TRBJ2-5; 8 nucleotides line up with TRBD1. The CDR3 is made up of 14 amino acids. Trimming took 6 bases from V and 5 from J; bases not matched to a gene: 8. Germline lookup yields CDR1 MNHEY and CDR2 SMNVEV (reference sequence).